Each of the 30 T cell receptor beta chains below was sequenced from the same sample in a study of breast tumors, draining lymph nodes, adjacent tissues. Using its own MiXCR run on the multiplex PCR reads, TCRdb lists one record per CDR3 protein. Of about 11,000 distinct CDR3 sequences listed, roughly 35% are singletons. Sequencing was carried out using breast tumor tissue. These TCRs come from a female donor with breast cancer. Some clones in this sample may be carry-over from other donors' samples.

On this clonotype: Here the CDR3 omits its conserved ending phenylalanine or tryptophan, so a read error is the likely source. The chain uses TRBV15 and TRBJ2-5; D unresolved. The CDR3 loop spans 16 amino acids. In germline, CDR1 is LNHNV, CDR2 YYDKDF (reference sequence). The CDR3 region is CATSRDLADTQEAQYS. For the CDR3, the DNA is TGTGCCACCAGCAGAGATCTGGCAGATACCCAAGAGGCCCAGTACTCC.

The rearrangement joins TRBV7-2 to TRBJ2-1; D gene ambiguous. Trimming stripped 4 bases from V and 8 bases from J, with 9 bases between. CDR1 and CDR2 from the germline V gene are SGHTA and FQGNSA. The CDR3 is 12 amino acids. This CDR3 reads CASSYLRDEQFF. The CDR3 nucleotides are TGTGCCAGCAGCTACCTACGGGATGAGCAGTTCTTC.

This clonotype appeared many times. The rearrangement joins TRBV20-1 to TRBJ2-3; TRBD1 might be the D (5 bases). CDR1 and CDR2 from the germline V gene are DFQATT and SNEGSKA (reference sequence). The CDR3 extends over 17 amino acids. The germline V and J ends were trimmed by 4 bases and 4 bases, with 24 bases remaining between them. CDR3 bases: TGCAGTGCTACCCGATTAGAAGAGGCCAGGGTAGCAGATACGCAGTATTTT. It yields the protein CSATRLEEARVADTQYF.

The rearrangement joins TRBV6-5 to TRBJ1-1; TRBD1 agrees at 9 bases. CDR3 size: 15 residues. Trimming removed 6 bases from V and 4 bases from J; junction bases left unmatched: 9. Looked up from germline, CDR1 is MNHEY and CDR2 is SVGAGI. DNA for the CDR3: TGTGCCAGCAGCCCCCTGGACAGGGGAGGCACTGAAGCTTTCTTT. Protein: CASSPLDRGGTEAFF.

In its sample, this clonotype is medium-sized (0.01 to 0.1%). The chain has TRBV5-1 and TRBJ2-7, with D tentatively TRBD2 (5 bases). The CDR3 is made up of 13 amino acids. The germline V gene encodes CDR1 SGHRS and CDR2 YFSETQ. Trimming removed 5 bases from V and 0 bases from J, with 9 bases in between. The CDR3 DNA is TGCGCCAGCAGGGACTCCAGCTCCTACGAGCAGTACTTC. Amino acid sequence: CASRDSSSYEQYF. The full variable domain, rest sourced from reference TRBV5-1 and TRBJ2-7, is KAGVTQTPRYLIKTRGQQVTLSCSPISGHRSVSWYQQTPGQGLQFLFEYFSETQRNKGNFPGRFSGRQFSNSRSEMNVSTLELGDSALYLCASRDSSSYEQYFGPGTRLTVT.

This clonotype appeared many times. This CDR3 reads CASRSGGAYEQYF. The CDR3 nucleotides read TGTGCCAGCCGTAGCGGGGGAGCCTACGAGCAGTACTTC. This chain uses TRBV19 with TRBJ2-7, with 9 bases that match TRBD2. CDR1 LNHDA and CDR2 SQIVND come from the germline V gene (reference sequence). The CDR3 contains 13 residues. The trim removed 9 bases at V and 2 bases at J, leaving 5 bases unmatched.

Within the sample, this clonotype is medium-sized. DNA of the CDR3: TGTGCCAGCAGCTTAGATTTTTCCCCGACAGGGGGCTACGAGCAGTACTTC. It codes for CASSLDFSPTGGYEQYF. This chain links TRBV11-2 with TRBJ2-7; 9 nucleotides agree with TRBD1. Unmatched junction bases numbered 9, after V lost 0 bases and J lost 3 bases. CDR3 length equals 17 residues. CDR1 is SGHAT and CDR2 is FQNNGV in the germline V gene.

The CDR3 protein is CASRNLRDRDEAFF. CDR3 bases: TGTGCCAGCAGGAACTTACGAGATAGAGATGAAGCTTTCTTT. The chain uses TRBV6-6 and TRBJ1-1; D unresolved. CDR3 length: 14 residues. With 6 bases removed from V and 7 bases from J, the gap between germline ends came to 18 bases. Germline-derived CDR1 and CDR2 are MNHNY and SVGAGI (reference sequence).

The genes are TRBV10-2 and TRBJ1-1, with TRBD1 matching 11 bases. CDR3 length equals 15 residues. Germline values: CDR1 WSHSY, CDR2 SAAADI. V trimming: 11 bases; J trimming: 5 bases; junction bases outside the gene matches: 13. The CDR3 DNA reads TGCGCCTCGGACAGGGGGCAGGTTATGGGAACTGAAGCTTTCTTT. Translating it yields CASDRGQVMGTEAFF.

The rearrangement joins TRBV11-3 to TRBJ2-3; TRBD2 matches at 10 bases. Germline V gene data show CDR1 as SGHNT and CDR2 as YENEEA. V shed 5 bases and J 1 base; nucleotides not matched to a gene: 6. This CDR3 comprises 16 residues. CDR3 region: CASSASGRAGTDTQYF. The CDR3 bases are TGTGCCAGCAGCGCCAGCGGGAGGGCCGGCACAGATACGCAGTATTTT.

By share, this clonotype ranks as medium-sized. The rearrangement links TRBV7-9 to TRBJ2-1; D is undetermined. The germline CDR1 and CDR2 sequences are SEHNR and FQNEAQ (reference sequence). CDR3 length equals 12 residues. Trimming shortened V by 3 bases and J by 8 bases, and 8 bases separated the two germline ends. CDR3: CASSFQMDEQFF. The CDR3 bases are TGTGCCAGCAGCTTCCAGATGGATGAGCAGTTCTTC. The full variable domain, with the rest looked up from reference TRBV7-9 and TRBJ2-1, is DTGVSQNPRHKITKRGQNVTFRCDPISEHNRLYWYRQTLGQGPEFLTYFQNEAQLEKSRLLSDRFSAERPKGSFSTLEIQRTEQGDSAMYLCASSFQMDEQFFGPGTRLTVL.

This clonotype is classed as large. The V call is TRBV20-1, the J call TRBJ2-1; 13 bases agree with TRBD2. Germline V lookup: CDR1 DFQATT, CDR2 SNEGSKA (reference sequence). The CDR3 is 16 residues long. With V trimmed by 3 bases and J by 4 bases, 6 bases remained unmatched. The CDR3 sequence is CSASTGLAGEYNEQFF. The CDR3 coding sequence is TGCAGTGCTAGCACTGGACTAGCGGGAGAATACAATGAGCAGTTCTTC.

J is TRBJ2-7 and V is TRBV7-9; 9 bases align to TRBD2. Per germline, CDR1 SEHNR and CDR2 FQNEAQ (reference sequence). The CDR3 consists of 15 residues. The V gene end was trimmed by 8 bases and the J gene end by 2 bases; junction bases not matched to a gene: 10. The CDR3 protein is CASSPAASGTYEQYF. The CDR3 DNA reads as TGTGCCAGCTCACCGGCCGCTAGCGGGACCTACGAGCAGTACTTC. The variable domain in full, with the rest retrieved from reference TRBV7-9 and TRBJ2-7, is DTGVSQNPRHKITKRGQNVTFRCDPISEHNRLYWYRQTLGQGPEFLTYFQNEAQLEKSRLLSDRFSAERPKGSFSTLEIQRTEQGDSAMYLCASSPAASGTYEQYFGPGTRLTVT.

A remark on this clonotype: Relative to the germline gene, one junction end is altered; a read error may explain this. The rearrangement joins TRBV14 to TRBJ2-7, with unresolved D. Germline assignment: CDR1 SGHDN and CDR2 FVKESK. The CDR3 contains 12 residues. The CDR3 nucleotides are TGTGCCAGCAGCCAAGACGGCTACGAGCAGTGCTTC. Translation: CASSQDGYEQCF.

Ten or more counts support this clonotype. The CDR3 sequence is CSAEAQGLTSTNPDTQYF. In nucleotides, the CDR3 is TGCAGTGCCGAAGCTCAGGGGCTCACGTCTACAAATCCAGATACGCAGTATTTT. The V gene is TRBV20-1, the J gene TRBJ2-3; D might be TRBD1 (6 bases). The CDR3 length is 18 residues. The V end was cut by 6 bases, the J end by 4 bases, with 29 bases between. The germline V gene has CDR1 DFQATT and CDR2 SNEGSKA (reference sequence).

As for this clonotype: At one of its ends the junction is not consistent with the germline gene, which may arise from a read error. The V and J genes are TRBV6-5 and TRBJ1-4; D is perhaps TRBD1 (5 bases). Per the germline V gene, CDR1 is MNHEY and CDR2 is SVGAGI. The CDR3 has 14 residues. CDR3 in amino acids: CASRQGGGDEKLLF. The CDR3 region has the DNA TGTGCCAGCAGGCAGGGTGGGGGGGATGAAAAACTGCTTTTT.

By sample share, this clonotype is medium-sized (0.01 to 0.1%). The J gene is TRBJ2-1, the V gene TRBV9, with D perhaps matching TRBD2 (6 bases). Germline V gene lookup returns CDR1 SGDLS and CDR2 YYNGEE. V was shortened by 3 bases and J by 9 bases, with 16 bases between the two germline ends. The CDR3 has 14 residues. The CDR3 protein is CASSEDLRDSEQFF. CDR3 nucleotides: TGTGCCAGCAGCGAAGACCTCCGGGACTCTGAGCAGTTCTTC. The entire variable domain, with the rest obtained from reference TRBV9 and TRBJ2-1, is as follows: DSGVTQTPKHLITATGQRVTLRCSPRSGDLSVYWYQQSLDQGLQFLIQYYNGEERAKGNILERFSAQQFPDLHSELNLSSLELGDSALYFCASSEDLRDSEQFFGPGTRLTVL.

The rearrangement links TRBV24-1 to TRBJ1-6, with TRBD1 matching over 7 bases. CDR1 KGHDR and CDR2 SFDVKD come from the germline V gene. The CDR3 is made up of 16 amino acids. The ends lost 7 bases at V and 4 bases at J; junction bases unmatched: 9. CDR3 amino acids: CATSVHTGQYNSPLHF. The CDR3 DNA sequence: TGTGCCACCAGCGTTCATACGGGACAGTATAATTCACCCCTCCACTTT.

As DNA, the CDR3 is TGTGCCAGCAGCTTCGAGGCCCGCACAGATACGCAGTATTTT. This gives the protein CASSFEARTDTQYF. The gene calls are TRBV7-9 and TRBJ2-3; D not resolved. V lost 3 bases to trimming and J lost 1 base, with 8 bases between them. This CDR3 contains 14 residues. Per germline, CDR1 SEHNR and CDR2 FQNEAQ (reference sequence).

By its share, this clonotype is medium-sized. The rearrangement uses TRBV11-2 and TRBJ2-5; a weak D match, TRBD2 (7 bases). The CDR3 is 15 residues long. CDR1 and CDR2 from the germline V gene are SGHAT and FQNNGV. V lost 5 bases to trimming and J lost 4 bases, with 17 bases between them. The CDR3 region is CASSRLTGGRETQYF. The CDR3, as DNA: TGTGCCAGCAGCCGCTTGACGGGGGGCCGAGAGACCCAGTACTTC.

The rearrangement uses TRBV25-1 and TRBJ2-1; 8 bases line up with TRBD1. V shed 5 bases and J 2 bases; nucleotides not matched to a gene: 5. CDR1 is MGHDK and CDR2 is SYGVNS in the germline V gene. This CDR3 spans 15 amino acids. The CDR3 spells CASSITGGPYNEQFF. The CDR3 nucleotides read TGTGCCAGCAGTATTACAGGGGGACCCTACAATGAGCAGTTCTTC.

There are a few counts of this clonotype. This CDR3 is CASSWKGDTEAFF. CDR3 nucleotide sequence: TGTGCCAGCAGTTGGAAGGGAGACACTGAAGCTTTCTTT. The V and J genes are TRBV12-3 or TRBV12-4 and TRBJ1-1; D is unclear. Trimming took off 4 bases at V and 3 bases at J, with 9 bases between the two ends. The CDR3 length is 13 residues.

The chain carries TRBV28 and TRBJ1-6, with 8 bases identical to TRBD1. CDR1 is MDHEN, CDR2 SYDVKM, per germline. Germline trimming cut 7 bases from V and 14 bases from J; bases unmatched to any gene: 10. The CDR3 loop spans 13 amino acids. The CDR3 DNA is TGTGCCAGCATCGGGCGGACAGGGCTGACCCTCCACTTT. Its translation is CASIGRTGLTLHF.

This clonotype ranks as medium-sized. This chain uses TRBV19 with TRBJ2-3, with D hard to call. Trimming removed 4 bases from V and 0 bases from J, with 8 bases in between. The length of the CDR3 is 14 residues. Germline V CDR1 and CDR2: LNHDA, SQIVND (reference sequence). CDR3 DNA sequence: TGTGCCAGTAGTAACCCCGGGAGCACAGATACGCAGTATTTT. It specifies CASSNPGSTDTQYF.

This clonotype was seen ten or more times. This rearrangement joins TRBV20-1 to TRBJ2-1, with 8 bases that match TRBD2. The CDR3 is 17 residues long. V lost 2 bases and J lost 3; bases outside the gene matches: 12. Germline V gives CDR1 DFQATT, CDR2 SNEGSKA (reference sequence). The CDR3 sequence: CSARKSPAGGVYNEQFF. The CDR3 DNA sequence: TGCAGTGCTAGAAAAAGCCCCGCGGGAGGCGTCTACAATGAGCAGTTCTTC.

The sample holds a few counts of this clonotype. The chain employs TRBV11-2 and TRBJ1-5; maybe TRBD1 (6 bases). This CDR3 contains 16 residues. Germline values: CDR1 SGHAT, CDR2 FQNNGV. Trimming left V 5 bases short and J 1 base short, with 15 bases between. This chain's CDR3 is CASSQRTTGSNQPQHF. The CDR3 bases are TGTGCCAGCAGCCAGAGGACAACAGGGAGCAATCAGCCCCAGCATTTT. Full variable domain (rest looked up from reference TRBV11-2 and TRBJ1-5): EAGVAQSPRYKIIEKRQSVAFWCNPISGHATLYWYQQILGQGPKLLIQFQNNGVVDDSQLPKDRFSAERLKGVDSTLKIQPAKLEDSAVYLCASSQRTTGSNQPQHFGDGTRLSIL.

In its sample, this clonotype was seen many times. The genes are TRBV2 and TRBJ1-5; D not certain. The V end lost 7 bases, the J end lost 0 bases, and 13 bases lay between the germline ends. The CDR3 covers 15 residues. Per germline, CDR1 SNHLY and CDR2 FYNNEI. For the CDR3, the DNA is TGTGCCAGCAATCCCACCGCGGGTAGCAATCAGCCCCAGCATTTT. Amino acids: CASNPTAGSNQPQHF.

By its share, this clonotype is medium-sized. The V and J genes are TRBV5-1 and TRBJ2-3; TRBD2 agrees at 7 bases. This CDR3 comprises 15 residues. The ends lost 2 bases at V and 4 bases at J; junction bases unmatched: 7. Germline lookup yields CDR1 SGHRS and CDR2 YFSETQ. The CDR3 spells CASSFGGGLADTQYF. CDR3 bases: TGCGCCAGCAGCTTTGGGGGAGGGCTGGCAGATACGCAGTATTTT. Using reference TRBV5-1 and TRBJ2-3 for the parts outside the CDR3, the full variable domain is KAGVTQTPRYLIKTRGQQVTLSCSPISGHRSVSWYQQTPGQGLQFLFEYFSETQRNKGNFPGRFSGRQFSNSRSEMNVSTLELGDSALYLCASSFGGGLADTQYFGPGTRLTVL.

This clonotype has just a few counts. The rearrangement links TRBV6-5 to TRBJ1-1; 8 bases align to TRBD1. From germline, CDR1 is MNHEY and CDR2 SVGAGI. J lost 5 bases, V lost 6 bases, and 14 bases had no gene match. This CDR3 region has 16 residues. The chain's CDR3 is CASRIRGQGGRTEAFF. DNA of the CDR3: TGTGCCAGCAGGATCAGGGGGCAAGGGGGTCGTACTGAAGCTTTCTTT.

The CDR3 is CASSLGRLAGDTGELFF. For the CDR3, the DNA is TGTGCCAGCAGTTTAGGAAGACTAGCGGGAGACACCGGGGAGCTGTTTTTT. The rearrangement uses TRBV28 and TRBJ2-2; 12 bases are a match to TRBD2. This CDR3 is built from 17 residues. Germline-derived CDR1 and CDR2 are MDHEN and SYDVKM. V lost 2 bases to trimming and J lost 3 bases; unmatched junction nucleotides: 4. The full variable domain, with the rest looked up from reference TRBV28 and TRBJ2-2, is DVKVTQSSRYLVKRTGEKVFLECVQDMDHENMFWYRQDPGLGLRLIYFSYDVKMKEKGDIPEGYSVSREKKERFSLILESASTNQTSMYLCASSLGRLAGDTGELFFGEGSRLTVL.